The rows below give T cell receptor beta chains drawn from one sample of a study of blood T cell repertoires in COVID-19. Produced via immunoSEQ multiplex PCR; TCRdb's table is partial and in-frame only. The sample lists roughly 450,000 clones, roughly 87% occurring once. What was sequenced was PBMCs or T cells enriched from blood (not recorded which). The source is a man younger than 30 who had recovered from COVID-19. CDR3s include the opening cysteine and the closing phenylalanine or tryptophan.

V	J	CDR3
TRBV18	TRBJ2-3	CASSTSGSSYTQYF
TRBV28	TRBJ1-3	CASSLRSPGNTIYF
TRBV10-3	TRBJ2-1	CAIRPTSGNDEQFF
TRBV28	TRBJ1-5	CASSPGSGNQPQHF
TRBV11-2	TRBJ1-2	CASSLASGLGYGYTF
TRBV7-2	TRBJ2-1	CASSFSLAGSNEQFF
TRBV19	TRBJ1-5	CASSRTEGNQPQHF
TRBV19	TRBJ2-1	CATRGVENEQFF
TRBV5-5	TRBJ1-2	CASSEGQGAFSAGYTF
TRBV18	TRBJ1-5	CASAENSNQPQHF
TRBV6-5	TRBJ2-7	CASSRGQGKDEQYF
TRBV19	TRBJ1-4	CASSPTGQKGEKLFF
TRBV19	TRBJ2-7	CASSIGRTGSSYEQYF
TRBV28	TRBJ1-2	CASSLSDYGYTF
TRBV3-1/TRBV3-2	TRBJ2-5	CASSLFPGGEDQYF
TRBV25-1	TRBJ1-1	CASSEPGSLGAEAFF
TRBV14	TRBJ1-2	CASSRDINYGYTF
TRBV10-3	TRBJ1-5	CAIGEGGNQPQHF
TRBV29-1	TRBJ1-5	CSALGQGGPQHF
TRBV4-1	TRBJ1-5	CASSQEPGSVDQPQHF
TRBV12-3/TRBV12-4	TRBJ1-1	CASTLGGIEEAFF
TRBV14	TRBJ1-4	CASSERAGQGSEKLFF
TRBV12-3/TRBV12-4	TRBJ2-1	CASSLRNEQFF
TRBV6-5	TRBJ2-3	CASRGREGNTDTQYF
TRBV7-9	TRBJ1-5	CASSLAITDNQPQHF
TRBV2	TRBJ1-1	CASTTGYTEAFF
TRBV7-9	TRBJ2-7	CASSSQTEQYF
TRBV3-1/TRBV3-2	TRBJ1-1	CASRAALFSEAFF
TRBV5-1	TRBJ2-1	CASSLDAGAYNEQFF
TRBV12-3/TRBV12-4	TRBJ1-2	CASSPDFSF
TRBV27	TRBJ1-1	CASSLLGRVLEGSEAFF
TRBV5-1	TRBJ1-5	CASRLGTGGNQPQHF
TRBV19	TRBJ2-6	CASTTPGQGALGANVLTF
TRBV6-6	TRBJ1-4	CASNERGYNEKLFF
TRBV5-1	TRBJ1-1	CASTDLGTGGNTEAFF
TRBV2	TRBJ2-3	CASNPGQGLGQEQYF
TRBV28	TRBJ2-7	CASSEAGPNSYEQYF
TRBV5-1	TRBJ2-2	CASSSGLAGRDGELFF
TRBV7-9	TRBJ2-7	CASSITGGPSYEQYF
TRBV11-2	TRBJ2-3	CASSPDRQGPTDTQYF
TRBV12-3/TRBV12-4	TRBJ1-2	CASSSFQGSYTF
TRBV3-1/TRBV3-2	TRBJ2-5	CASSPIVGTSGRGGETQYF
TRBV5-1	TRBJ1-4	CASSPSGETNEKLFF
TRBV30	TRBJ2-1	CAWSVPGDTYNEQFF
TRBV12-3/TRBV12-4	TRBJ1-1	CASSRLNTEAFF
TRBV5-1	TRBJ1-2	CASSFTGTRANYGYTF
TRBV15	TRBJ2-5	CATSRDSLAAPQETQYF
TRBV9	TRBJ2-1	CASSGDPGRGEQFF
TRBV28	TRBJ1-1	CASRRYGSMNTEAFF
TRBV4-2	TRBJ2-5	CASSYGDRVPETQYF
TRBV5-1	TRBJ1-5	CASSLGTGGGPQHF
TRBV9	TRBJ1-5	CASSVDSPSPSPRGNQPQHF
TRBV4-1	TRBJ1-6	CASSQGQGSSYNSPLHF